This T cell receptor (beta chain) was sequenced during a study of blood T cell repertoires in COVID-19. Study summary: The origin of the acute and convalescent COVID-19 samples was the United States, Italy and Spain. Sources were T cells, B-cell-depleted T cells, or PBMCs; the material itself was cDNA or gDNA.

In the source study's methods: Nucleated cell number was recorded as an estimate derived from reference gene primer amplification. The repertoire was sequenced with immunoSEQ multiplex PCR; TCRdb's copy has only in-frame clones and lacks some. Clonal size and the V and J genes are those of that table, whereas D and trimming came from the DNA. The sample consists of approximately 80,000 clones, 76% of them appearing once. The receptor was isolated from a man aged 70 or older with active or convalescent COVID-19. The sample taken for sequencing was peripheral blood.

The CDR3 nucleotides read TGTGCCAGTAGTATGAGCTCATCGGCCGGGGAGCTGTTTTTT. Translated, it gives CASSMSSSAGELFF. The V and J genes are TRBV19 and TRBJ2-2, with D unclear. Germline V lookup: CDR1 LNHDA, CDR2 SQIVND (reference sequence). CDR3 length: 14 amino acids. Trimming stripped 3 bases from V and 6 bases from J, with 11 bases between.